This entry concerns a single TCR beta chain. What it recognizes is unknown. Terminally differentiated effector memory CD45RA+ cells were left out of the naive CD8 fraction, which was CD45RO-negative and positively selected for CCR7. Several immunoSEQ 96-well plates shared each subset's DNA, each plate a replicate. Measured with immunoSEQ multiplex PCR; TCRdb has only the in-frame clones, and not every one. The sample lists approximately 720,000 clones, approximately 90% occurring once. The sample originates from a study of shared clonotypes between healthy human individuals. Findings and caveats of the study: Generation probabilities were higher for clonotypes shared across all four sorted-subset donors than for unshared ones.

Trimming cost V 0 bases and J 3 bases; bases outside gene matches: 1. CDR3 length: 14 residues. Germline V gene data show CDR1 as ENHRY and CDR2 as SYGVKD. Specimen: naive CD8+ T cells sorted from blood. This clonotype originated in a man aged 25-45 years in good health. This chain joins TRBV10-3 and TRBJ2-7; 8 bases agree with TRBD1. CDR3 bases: TGTGCCATCAGTGAGTCGGGGACAGGCTACGAGCAGTACTTC. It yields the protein CAISESGTGYEQYF.